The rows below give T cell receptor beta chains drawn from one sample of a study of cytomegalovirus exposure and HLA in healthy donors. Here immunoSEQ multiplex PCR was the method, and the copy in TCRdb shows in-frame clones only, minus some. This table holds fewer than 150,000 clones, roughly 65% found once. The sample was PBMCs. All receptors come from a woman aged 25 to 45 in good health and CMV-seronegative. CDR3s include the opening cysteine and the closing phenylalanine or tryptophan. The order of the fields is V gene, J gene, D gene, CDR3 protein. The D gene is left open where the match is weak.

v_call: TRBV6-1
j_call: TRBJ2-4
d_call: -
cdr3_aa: CAGQGGEDIQYF

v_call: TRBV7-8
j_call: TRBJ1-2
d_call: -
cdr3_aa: CASSLVRTVNYGYTF

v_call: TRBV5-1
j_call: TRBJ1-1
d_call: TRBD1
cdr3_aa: CASSSTGGTYTEAFF

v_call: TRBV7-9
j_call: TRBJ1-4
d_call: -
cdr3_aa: CASSLYGEEKLFF

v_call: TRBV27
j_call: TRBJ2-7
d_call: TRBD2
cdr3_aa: CASSLSAGVGYEQYF

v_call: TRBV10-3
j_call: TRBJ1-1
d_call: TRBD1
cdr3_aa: CATTQSGGWDTEAFF

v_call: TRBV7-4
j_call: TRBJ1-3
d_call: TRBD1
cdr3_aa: CALPGGQCISSGNTIYF

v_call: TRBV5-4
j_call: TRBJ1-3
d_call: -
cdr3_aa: CASSPMGQGSSGNTIYF

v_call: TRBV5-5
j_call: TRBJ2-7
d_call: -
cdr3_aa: CASSLKQHYEQYF

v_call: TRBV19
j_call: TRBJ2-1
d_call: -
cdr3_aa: CASSTRASFWDEQFF

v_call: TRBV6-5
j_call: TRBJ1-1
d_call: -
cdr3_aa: CASSYSTGANTEAFF

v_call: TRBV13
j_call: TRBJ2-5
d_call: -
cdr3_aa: CASIGMGGTQYF

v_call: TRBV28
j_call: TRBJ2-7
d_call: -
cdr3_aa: CASSSRRGRGGGEQYF

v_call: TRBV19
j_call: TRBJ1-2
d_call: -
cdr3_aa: CASSMGGDRSGYTF

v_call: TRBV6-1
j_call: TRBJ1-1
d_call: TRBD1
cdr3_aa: CASRYLQGRTEAFF

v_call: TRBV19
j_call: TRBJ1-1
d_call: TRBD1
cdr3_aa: CASSTLQGQGATEAFF

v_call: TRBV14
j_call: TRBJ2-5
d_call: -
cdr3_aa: CASSQAGPGTQYF

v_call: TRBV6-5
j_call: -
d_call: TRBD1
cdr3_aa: CASSRTGDYEQYF

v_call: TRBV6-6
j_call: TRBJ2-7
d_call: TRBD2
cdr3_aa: CASWAGTSGRYEQYF

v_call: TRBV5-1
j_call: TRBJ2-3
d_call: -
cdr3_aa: CASSRDWPSTDTQYF